Presented here are 15 T cell receptor beta chains from one specimen sequenced in a study of T cell changes during pregnancy in multiple sclerosis (dated by TCRdb to between 2018 and 2021). Libraries were built with the immunoSEQ multiplex PCR assay. The clones in this table, taken by TCRdb from immuneACCESS, are in-frame only. Not every clone is retained; where verified, under half of the shortfall comes from an unresolved V gene, and the cause of the rest is unknown. Present in this sample are more than 50,000 clones, about 90% of which were seen just once. In total, the top ten clones hold about 1% of the sample. Sequences were derived from peripheral blood, sampled after pregnancy. These receptors originate from a female donor in good health, enrolled as a control in a pregnancy study.

This chain links TRBV10-1 with TRBJ1-1; a possible D gene is TRBD1 (5 bases). This CDR3 is 13 amino acids long. V gave up 4 bases and J gave up 0 bases, with 6 bases separating them. Germline CDR1 reads WNHNN; CDR2 reads SYGVQD (reference sequence). CDR3 residues: CASSGQMNTEAFF. The CDR3 DNA is TGCGCCAGCAGTGGACAGATGAACACTGAAGCTTTCTTT.

This clone has only one observation. The chain couples TRBV19 to TRBJ1-2, with a tentative D call TRBD1 (6 bases). Deletions cut 5 bases from V and 4 bases from J, with 11 bases between. Germline V lookup: CDR1 LNHDA, CDR2 SQIVND (reference sequence). This CDR3 has 13 residues. The DNA for the CDR3 is TGTGCCAGTAGTTTCGGGACACCCTATGGCTACACCTTC. It yields the protein CASSFGTPYGYTF.

A single count supports this clone. In DNA form, the CDR3 reads TGTGCCAGCAGCTTGCTCGGGGGATTTGGGGAAAAACTGTTTTTT. Translated, it gives CASSLLGGFGEKLFF. V and J are TRBV5-6 and TRBJ1-4; D is perhaps TRBD1 (5 bases). Trimming removed 1 base from V and 8 bases from J, with 15 bases in between. This CDR3 spans 15 amino acids. The V gene's germline CDR1 is SGHDT and CDR2 YYEEEE.

This chain joins TRBV5-4 and TRBJ2-7; 12 bases align to TRBD1. The germline CDR1 and CDR2 sequences are SGHNT and YYREEE (reference sequence). J was trimmed by 5 bases and V by 0 bases; bases with no gene match: 3. The CDR3 loop spans 15 amino acids. CDR3 nucleotide sequence: TGTGCCAGCAGCTTGGCCGGGACAGGGGGCCACGAGCAGTACTTC. Translating gives CASSLAGTGGHEQYF.

The rearrangement uses TRBV5-1 and TRBJ2-7; 10 nucleotides align to TRBD1. This CDR3 has 14 residues. Germline CDR1 is SGHRS and CDR2 is YFSETQ. The V gene end was trimmed by 4 bases and the J gene end by 5 bases; junction bases not matched to a gene: 6. CDR3 in DNA: TGCGCCAGCAGCATTCAGACAGGGGGCAACGAGCAGTACTTC. Amino acid sequence: CASSIQTGGNEQYF.

The V and J genes are TRBV9 and TRBJ1-1; 8 bases fit TRBD1. Germline V gene data show CDR1 as SGDLS and CDR2 as YYNGEE. After removal of 1 base from V and 1 base from J, the junction contained 3 bases not matched to a gene. This CDR3 contains 15 residues. The CDR3 here is CASSVKGQGNTEAFF. DNA for the CDR3: TGTGCCAGCAGCGTAAAAGGACAGGGGAACACTGAAGCTTTCTTT. Using reference TRBV9 and TRBJ1-1 for the parts outside the CDR3, the full variable domain is DSGVTQTPKHLITATGQRVTLRCSPRSGDLSVYWYQQSLDQGLQFLIQYYNGEERAKGNILERFSAQQFPDLHSELNLSSLELGDSALYFCASSVKGQGNTEAFFGQGTRLTVV.

V is TRBV5-6 and J is TRBJ1-1; 10 bases line up with TRBD1. Per the germline V gene, CDR1 is SGHDT and CDR2 is YYEEEE. This CDR3 contains 16 residues. V trimming: 4 bases; J trimming: 0 bases; junction bases outside the gene matches: 6. The DNA of the CDR3 is TGTGCCAGCAGCGCCGACAGGGGGCGGGTGAACACTGAAGCTTTCTTT. As protein: CASSADRGRVNTEAFF.

In nucleotides, the CDR3 is TGTGCCAGTCGAGGGGACAGGGGGCCTCAGCAGTACTTC. The encoded protein is CASRGDRGPQQYF. The gene calls are TRBV19 and TRBJ2-7, with TRBD1 matching over 12 bases. Trimming at V came to 8 bases and at J to 8 bases, leaving 7 bases not matched to a gene. The CDR3 spans 13 residues. The germline V gene encodes CDR1 LNHDA and CDR2 SQIVND (reference sequence). The variable domain in full, with the rest retrieved from reference TRBV19 and TRBJ2-7, is DGGITQSPKYLFRKEGQNVTLSCEQNLNHDAMYWYRQDPGQGLRLIYYSQIVNDFQKGDIAEGYSVSREKKESFPLTVTSAQKNPTAFYLCASRGDRGPQQYFGPGTRLTVT.

The genes are TRBV14 and TRBJ2-7; the D gene is possibly TRBD1 (5 bases). Trimming removed 5 bases at V and 2 bases at J, with 10 bases between. Germline loops: CDR1 SGHDN, CDR2 FVKESK. CDR3 length equals 13 residues. The CDR3 here is CASSWLGPYEQYF. The CDR3 region has the DNA TGTGCCAGCAGCTGGCTGGGGCCCTACGAGCAGTACTTC.

The chain has TRBV27 and TRBJ2-1; perhaps TRBD2 as D (5 bases). The CDR3 totals 16 residues. Between the trimmed V and J ends, which lost 3 bases and 0 bases, there was a span of 12 bases. Per the germline V gene, CDR1 is MNHEY and CDR2 is SMNVEV (reference sequence). The CDR3, as DNA: TGTGCCAGCAGTTTGGGGTCGGGGAGCTCCTACAATGAGCAGTTCTTC. Amino acids: CASSLGSGSSYNEQFF.

The chain couples TRBV28 to TRBJ1-5, with 10 bases aligning to TRBD1. CDR3 size: 15 residues. Germline V gene data show CDR1 as MDHEN and CDR2 as SYDVKM. Trimming removed 6 bases from V and 7 bases from J; junction bases left unmatched: 9. The CDR3 sequence is CASSRDRGQGQPQHF. CDR3 nucleotide sequence: TGTGCCAGCAGCCGTGACAGGGGGCAAGGGCAGCCCCAGCATTTT. The full variable domain, rest sourced from reference TRBV28 and TRBJ1-5, is DVKVTQSSRYLVKRTGEKVFLECVQDMDHENMFWYRQDPGLGLRLIYFSYDVKMKEKGDIPEGYSVSREKKERFSLILESASTNQTSMYLCASSRDRGQGQPQHFGDGTRLSIL.

The chain employs TRBV6-5 and TRBJ1-2; 11 bases line up with TRBD1. This CDR3 region has 15 residues. The V gene end was trimmed by 4 bases and the J gene end by 4 bases; junction bases not matched to a gene: 5. The germline gives CDR1 MNHEY, CDR2 SVGAGI. CDR3 bases: TGTGCCAGCAGTTCCGGACAGGGGGCGATCTATGGCTACACCTTC. Its protein product is CASSSGQGAIYGYTF.

Written as DNA, the CDR3 is TGTGCCAGCAGCTCGGACTCGAGCGTCCTGACTTTC. It specifies CASSSDSSVLTF. The rearrangement uses TRBV2 and TRBJ2-6, with a possible D match to TRBD2 (5 bases). The CDR3 contains 12 residues. Germline V gene lookup returns CDR1 SNHLY and CDR2 FYNNEI. Trimming took off 6 bases at V and 12 bases at J, with 12 bases between the two ends.

J is TRBJ1-1 and V is TRBV7-2, with a weak D call TRBD1 (5 bases). CDR3 size: 14 residues. The V and J ends lost 4 bases and 1 base respectively, with 10 bases between them. The V gene's germline CDR1 is SGHTA and CDR2 FQGNSA. DNA for the CDR3: TGTGCCAGCAGCTACCGACAGCGGAACACTGAAGCTTTCTTT. The encoded protein is CASSYRQRNTEAFF.

The J gene is TRBJ1-2, the V gene TRBV7-2; D call uncertain. With 3 bases removed from V and 6 bases from J, the gap between germline ends came to 11 bases. Germline lookup yields CDR1 SGHTA and CDR2 FQGNSA. The CDR3 has 13 amino acids. The CDR3 reads CASSLITVDGYTF. CDR3 DNA sequence: TGTGCCAGCAGCTTGATCACAGTAGATGGCTACACCTTC.